This TCR beta chain was obtained from a study of cytomegalovirus exposure and HLA in healthy donors. Across the whole study: Among 398 genotyped donors, approximately 80% fell in the Caucasian-associated ancestry cluster. Notes on the study in general: A later analysis linked a missense variant in DCLRE1C to the trimming of TCR beta V and J genes.

PCR amplification relied on 60 Vbeta primers (plus 13 Jbeta primers). Assay: immunoSEQ multiplex PCR; the TCRdb copy retains only in-frame clones and omits some. Of more than 85,000 clones detected, 70% to 90% appear once; the ten largest clones hold 1.5% to 2%. Germline lookup yields CDR1 MDHEN and CDR2 SYDVKM. The CDR3 spans 16 residues. The V and J ends lost 3 bases and 3 bases, in that order; junction bases with no gene match: 9. While unrecorded immune exposures were likely, the donors were nominally healthy when sampled. Points on this clone: Antigen: not known.

The source material was PBMCs. The V gene is TRBV28, the J gene TRBJ1-2, with 8 bases aligning to TRBD1. The source of this sequence is a man aged 35 to 55 in good health and CMV-seronegative. The CDR3 region is CASSFGNRGGDYGYTF. DNA for the CDR3: TGTGCCAGCAGTTTCGGGAACAGGGGGGGTGACTATGGCTACACCTTC.